Listed here are 15 T cell receptor beta chains from one sample, sequenced in a study of post-analysis software for immune sequencing data. Regarding the study as a whole: TRBV segments more frequent in patients than in controls numbered five and included TRBV5-6, TRBV5-1 and TRBV20-1.

These TCRs are of unknown antigen specificity. TCR beta libraries were prepared from cDNA with unique molecular identifiers. One entry per CDR3 protein results from TCRdb running MiXCR on the PCR reads. Counted here are over 150,000 distinct CDR3 sequences, 30% occurring once; the ten biggest clones make up around 1.5%. Sequencing was done on a sample of blood. The receptor source for this set is a girl between 5 and 17 years old with multiple sclerosis.

V gene TRBV6-1 combines with J gene TRBJ2-4, with 10 bases aligning to TRBD2. Gene TRBJ2-7 matches the end of the DNA better, so the J call may be wrong. Germline V gene lookup returns CDR1 MNHNS and CDR2 SASEGT. CDR3 length equals 14 residues. The CDR3: CASRLAGETYEQYF. The DNA for the CDR3 is TGTGCCAGCCGACTAGCGGGTGAAACCTACGAGCAGTACTTC.

This clonotype was detected a few times. The J gene is TRBJ2-3, the V gene TRBV6-1, with 9 nucleotides matching TRBD1. The CDR3 contains 15 residues. The germline V gene encodes CDR1 MNHNS and CDR2 SASEGT. The V gene end was trimmed by 6 bases and the J gene end by 6 bases; junction bases not matched to a gene: 10. As DNA, the CDR3 is TGTGCCAGCAGCCAGACAGGGGGTGCTAGGGATACGCAGTATTTT. Encoded protein: CASSQTGGARDTQYF.

This clonotype was seen once. The V gene is TRBV29-1, the J gene TRBJ2-7; D uncertain. Trimming took 6 bases from V and 1 from J, leaving 13 bases between them. The germline gives CDR1 SQVTM, CDR2 ANQGSEA. This CDR3 has 13 amino acids. The CDR3 sequence: CSVRRGLSYEQYF. The CDR3 region has the DNA TGCAGCGTGCGACGTGGGTTGTCCTACGAGCAGTACTTC.

The V gene is TRBV10-3, the J gene TRBJ2-3; D is unclear. Trimming pared 4 bases from V and 0 bases from J, leaving 8 bases between. Germline loops: CDR1 ENHRY, CDR2 SYGVKD. This CDR3 is built from 14 residues. For the CDR3, the DNA is TGTGCCATCAGTGTAGACCCTAGCACAGATACGCAGTATTTT. It encodes CAISVDPSTDTQYF.

This clonotype showed up just once. The genes are TRBV5-5 and TRBJ2-1; D is tentatively TRBD1 or TRBD2 (5 bases each). The CDR3 has 13 residues. Per germline, CDR1 SGHKS and CDR2 YYEKEE (reference sequence). V gave up 2 bases and J gave up 9 bases, with 12 bases separating them. The CDR3 protein is CASSFERTSEQFF. The CDR3 bases are TGTGCCAGCAGCTTTGAGCGGACAAGTGAGCAGTTCTTC.

This clonotype has only a few counts. A much larger clone differs by one base, so this may be a read error. The V gene is TRBV5-1, the J gene TRBJ2-5, with 13 positions matching TRBD2. The J call is in doubt because the DNA end fits TRBJ2-1 better. Germline V gives CDR1 SGHRS, CDR2 YFSETQ. CDR3 length equals 15 residues. CDR3 loop: CASSSGTSGTETQFF. For the CDR3, the DNA is TGCGCCAGCAGCTCCGGGACTAGCGGGACAGAGACCCAGTTCTTC.

About this clonotype itself: A much more abundant neighbour one base away suggests this may be a read error. CDR3 region: CASSLRGGEAQYF. CDR3 nucleotides: TGTGCCAGCAGCTTGAGGGGGGGAGAGGCCCAGTACTTC. The chain has TRBV5-5 and TRBJ2-7; TRBD2 is a possible D gene (7 bases). The CDR3 has 13 residues. Per the germline V gene, CDR1 is SGHKS and CDR2 is YYEKEE (reference sequence). Trimming took 1 base from V and 10 from J, leaving 15 bases between them.

The chain recombines TRBV7-8 with TRBJ1-1; D possibly corresponds to TRBD1 (6 bases). Trimming took 5 bases from V and 2 from J, leaving 21 bases between them. The germline CDR1 and CDR2 sequences are SGHVS and FQNEAQ. The CDR3 has 17 residues. The CDR3 DNA follows: TGTGCCAGCAGCCCCGGCGGGGGGCGTACGATAAACACTGAAGCTTTCTTT. It codes for CASSPGGGRTINTEAFF.

The chain is built from TRBV29-1 and TRBJ2-5; no clear D. Germline V gene lookup returns CDR1 SQVTM and CDR2 ANQGSEA. V was clipped by 7 bases and J by 5 bases, with 8 bases between them. The length of the CDR3 is 10 residues. The CDR3 bases are TGCAGCGCCCTCGATGAGACCCAGTACTTC. This encodes CSALDETQYF.

This clonotype was recorded at least ten times. CDR3 sequence: CASRKGGLQYYEQYF. In DNA form, the CDR3 reads TGTGCCAGCAGGAAGGGGGGACTTCAATACTACGAGCAGTACTTC. The chain joins TRBV28 to TRBJ2-7; tentatively, D is TRBD1 or TRBD2 (6 bases each). Germline V gene data show CDR1 as MDHEN and CDR2 as SYDVKM. Trimming took off 6 bases at V and 3 bases at J, with 18 bases between the two ends. This CDR3 has 15 residues.

In regard to this clonotype: A much larger clone differs from this one at a single base, so this may be a read error. The chain carries TRBV18 and TRBJ2-4; a weak D match, TRBD2 (5 bases). V was pared by 3 bases and J by 13 bases, with 16 bases between. Germline V gives CDR1 KGHSH, CDR2 LQKENI. The CDR3 runs to 13 residues. CDR3 nucleotides: TGTGCCAGCTCACCGGAGGCCGCCTACAAGCAGTACTTC. This translates into CASSPEAAYKQYF.

This chain joins TRBV20-1 and TRBJ1-1, with D possibly TRBD1 on 5 matching bases. V gave up 0 bases and J gave up 2 bases, with 16 bases separating them. Germline loops: CDR1 DFQATT, CDR2 SNEGSKA (reference sequence). This CDR3 comprises 16 residues. CDR3 sequence: CSARDLRDGLNTEAFF. In DNA, the CDR3 is TGCAGTGCTAGAGATCTCCGGGACGGGCTAAACACTGAAGCTTTCTTT.

This clonotype has at least ten counts. This chain connects TRBV10-3 to TRBJ1-2, with TRBD1 matching 12 bases. The CDR3 covers 15 residues. Germline trimming cut 6 bases from V and 6 bases from J; bases unmatched to any gene: 8. Germline V gives CDR1 ENHRY, CDR2 SYGVKD. The chain's CDR3 is CAIRKGTGGQDGYTF. The CDR3 coding sequence is TGTGCCATCAGAAAGGGGACAGGGGGCCAGGATGGCTACACCTTC.

To note about this clonotype: One base away lies a much larger clone, so this may be a sequencing read error. This sequence joins TRBV27 and TRBJ2-3; D is perhaps TRBD1 (5 bases). Germline V gene lookup returns CDR1 MNHEY and CDR2 SMNVEV (reference sequence). This CDR3 contains 14 residues. The CDR3 DNA is TGTACCAGCAGAACCAGGGTCAGGGCAGATACGCAGTATTTT. Translation gives CTSRTRVRADTQYF.

With regard to this clonotype: The junction does not match germline at one end; this may be a read error. This sequence joins TRBV15 and TRBJ2-2, with a possible D match to TRBD2 (5 bases). In germline, CDR1 is LNHNV, CDR2 YYDKDF (reference sequence). The length of the CDR3 is 15 residues. The CDR3 is CATSRDGGNTGELFF. The CDR3 DNA sequence: TGTGCCACCAGCAGAGATGGTGGGAACACCGGGGAACTGTTTTTT.